Below are 16 T cell receptor beta chains sequenced from a single sample in a study of control samples from healthy donors and cancer patients (TCRdb year 2020). Libraries were prepared through the immunoSEQ multiplex PCR assay. TCRdb mirrors the immuneACCESS table, restricted to in-frame sequences. Some clones are absent from its copies; in checked studies, under half trace to an unresolved V gene, and the reason for the others is unknown. This sample holds about 160,000 clones; 94% were observed only once. The ten largest clones add up to 8.5% of the sample. Sequencing was done on a sample of blood. The receptor set was obtained from a woman in her 40s in good health.

The chain couples TRBV3-1 (or the pseudogene TRBV3-2) to TRBJ1-2; possibly TRBD1 for D (6 bases). The CDR3 has 15 residues. V shed 2 bases and J shed 5 bases, with 15 bases lying between them. The germline V gene encodes CDR1 LGHDT and CDR2 YNNKEL (reference sequence). CDR3 DNA: TGTGCCAGCAGCCAAAATCCAGGGGAGGGATATGGCTACACCTTC. Protein sequence: CASSQNPGEGYGYTF.

This clone showed up just once. The chain has TRBV11-2 and TRBJ1-5, with D possibly matching TRBD1 (5 bases). The germline V gene has CDR1 SGHAT and CDR2 FQNNGV. Trimming removed 5 bases from V and 6 bases from J, with 11 bases in between. The CDR3 extends over 13 amino acids. The CDR3 DNA reads TGTGCCAGCAGCGCTCAACAGGCTCAGCCCCAGCATTTT. Protein sequence: CASSAQQAQPQHF.

The sample holds one count of this clone. The V gene is TRBV7-2, the J gene TRBJ1-1; the D is unclear. This CDR3 spans 18 amino acids. CDR1 and CDR2 (germline): SGHTA, FQGNSA. V was pared by 5 bases and J by 1 base, with 23 bases between. The CDR3 protein is CASSRQGGNYVANTEAFF. As DNA, the CDR3 is TGTGCCAGCAGCCGCCAAGGAGGGAATTATGTGGCGAACACTGAAGCTTTCTTT. Variable domain in full (rest from reference TRBV7-2 and TRBJ1-1): GAGVSQSPSNKVTEKGKDVELRCDPISGHTALYWYRQSLGQGLEFLIYFQGNSAPDKSGLPSDRFSAERTGGSVSTLTIQRTQQEDSAVYLCASSRQGGNYVANTEAFFGQGTRLTVV.

The chain carries TRBV5-4 and TRBJ2-3, with a tentative D call TRBD1 (5 bases). CDR3 length: 14 residues. V lost 2 bases to trimming and J lost 2 bases, with 9 bases between them. CDR1 is SGHNT, CDR2 YYREEE, per germline (reference sequence). CDR3 DNA: TGTGCCAGCAGCTTCGCAGGGCCCACAGATACGCAGTATTTT. This sequence encodes CASSFAGPTDTQYF.

The rearrangement links TRBV6-2 or TRBV6-3 to TRBJ2-5; 7 positions match TRBD1. Germline V gene data show CDR1 as MNHEY and CDR2 as SVGEGT. V was pared by 2 bases and J by 9 bases, with 9 bases of the junction left unmatched. This CDR3 region has 14 residues. The CDR3 sequence is CASSYPGTAFSQYF. DNA for the CDR3: TGTGCCAGCAGTTACCCCGGGACAGCTTTCTCCCAGTACTTC.

The chain has TRBV7-6 and TRBJ2-3; perhaps TRBD1 as D (7 bases). The CDR3 length is 15 residues. The ends were cut back, 5 bases at V and 2 bases at J, with 14 bases in the middle. Germline CDR1 and CDR2: SGHVS and FNYEAQ. The CDR3 DNA reads TGTGCCAGCAGCCCGAGACAGGGACTCACAGATACGCAGTATTTT. Translating it yields CASSPRQGLTDTQYF.

This clone was observed once. The CDR3 sequence is CAIRFSGTENTEAFF. Written as DNA, the CDR3 is TGTGCCATCAGATTTTCCGGGACAGAGAACACTGAAGCTTTCTTT. The V and J genes are TRBV10-3 and TRBJ1-1; 7 bases map to TRBD1. The trim removed 6 bases at V and 1 base at J, leaving 8 bases unmatched. Germline loops: CDR1 ENHRY, CDR2 SYGVKD. CDR3 length: 15 amino acids.

The V and J genes are TRBV6-6 and TRBJ1-6; TRBD1 matches 7 bases. Per the germline V gene, CDR1 is MNHNY and CDR2 is SVGAGI (reference sequence). The CDR3 sequence is 16 residues long. Unmatched junction bases numbered 12, after V lost 5 bases and J lost 8 bases. The CDR3, as DNA: TGTGCCAGCAGTCCCACCCCCGACAGGGTAGATTCACCCCTCCACTTT. Encoded protein: CASSPTPDRVDSPLHF.

CDR3 nucleotide sequence: TGTGCCAGTAGTATAAGCGGGACAGGCTTAGCAACTAATGAAAAACTGTTTTTT. Amino acids: CASSISGTGLATNEKLFF. This chain joins TRBV19 and TRBJ1-4; TRBD1 agrees at 8 bases. Per germline, CDR1 LNHDA and CDR2 SQIVND (reference sequence). Trimming at V came to 2 bases and at J to 0 bases, leaving 8 bases not matched to a gene. CDR3 length equals 18 residues.

This clone was seen once. The chain employs TRBV3-1 (or the pseudogene TRBV3-2) and TRBJ1-3; a possible D gene is TRBD1 (5 bases). Per germline, CDR1 LGHDT and CDR2 YNNKEL (reference sequence). This CDR3 comprises 14 residues. With 2 bases removed from V and 8 bases from J, the gap between germline ends came to 13 bases. CDR3 sequence reads: CASSQTAVGDTIYF. CDR3 coding DNA: TGTGCCAGCAGCCAAACAGCGGTAGGGGACACCATATATTTT.

The gene calls are TRBV12-5 and TRBJ2-3; weak D call: TRBD2 (7 bases). Between the trimmed V and J ends, which lost 0 bases and 8 bases, there was a span of 24 bases. CDR3 length: 18 amino acids. Germline V gene lookup returns CDR1 LGHNT and CDR2 FRNRAP. CDR3 loop: CASGLVERGLGDTATQYF. The CDR3 nucleotides are TGTGCTAGTGGTTTGGTAGAGCGGGGCCTGGGGGACACGGCTACGCAGTATTTT.

Here the CDR3 reads CAISESLQGFTEAFF. As DNA, the CDR3 is TGTGCCATCAGTGAGTCGTTACAGGGGTTCACTGAAGCTTTCTTT. The chain employs TRBV10-3 and TRBJ1-1; 7 nucleotides line up with TRBD1. Germline V lookup: CDR1 ENHRY, CDR2 SYGVKD. The CDR3 is made up of 15 amino acids. J was trimmed by 4 bases and V by 0 bases; bases with no gene match: 5.

The V gene is TRBV4-1, the J gene TRBJ1-1; D is undetermined. V lost 4 bases to trimming and J lost 4 bases, with 25 bases between them. Per germline, CDR1 MGHRA and CDR2 YSYEKL. This CDR3 is built from 18 residues. The CDR3 protein is CASSRSPGAMNVGTEAFF. CDR3 nucleotides: TGCGCCAGCAGCCGTAGCCCAGGCGCAATGAACGTGGGCACTGAAGCTTTCTTT.

The chain has TRBV3-1 (or the pseudogene TRBV3-2) and TRBJ2-1; D is undetermined. The CDR3 has 12 amino acids. Germline assignment: CDR1 LGHDT and CDR2 YNNKEL (reference sequence). The ends were cut back, 0 bases at V and 9 bases at J, with 6 bases in the middle. The CDR3: CASSQDESEQFF. The CDR3 bases are TGTGCCAGCAGCCAAGATGAAAGTGAGCAGTTCTTC.

The chain recombines TRBV9 with TRBJ2-6; D is unclear. V was shortened by 0 bases and J by 0 bases, with 1 base between the two germline ends. The germline V gene encodes CDR1 SGDLS and CDR2 YYNGEE. CDR3 length: 14 amino acids. In DNA form, the CDR3 reads TGTGCCAGCAGCGTAGTCTCTGGGGCCAACGTCCTGACTTTC. It codes for CASSVVSGANVLTF.

The chain combines TRBV12-3 or TRBV12-4 with TRBJ1-4; 9 bases line up with TRBD1. The CDR3 spans 13 residues. Trimming cost V 5 bases and J 16 bases; bases outside gene matches: 11. The CDR3 reads CASSLGLDRGGFF. For the CDR3, the DNA is TGTGCCAGCAGTCTCGGTTTGGACAGGGGTGGGTTTTTT.